This is a list of T cell receptor beta chains from one sample in a study of OX40 agonist ivuxolimab in advanced cancers. TCRdb's table, derived via immunoSEQ multiplex PCR, lists solely in-frame clones and lacks some. The sample includes 55,000 to 75,000 clones, around 83% of them seen just once. This sample comprised CD4+ or CD8+ T cells sorted from blood, obtained in a trial of the OX40 agonist ivuxolimab. The receptors were gathered from an adult with an advanced solid tumor such as melanoma, head and neck, liver or kidney cancer. Each CDR3 is given with its conserved first and last residue. Fields, in order: D gene, J gene, clone size, V gene, CDR3 protein, CDR3 DNA. D genes are given only for firm matches. Rows may omit the clone size; those that give it use once, few, many or a size class.

D gene: TRBD1
J gene: TRBJ1-5
clone size: NA
V gene: TRBV5-6
CDR3 protein: CASSSTTGAQPQHF
CDR3 DNA: TGTGCCAGCAGCAGTACGACAGGGGCCCAGCCCCAGCATTTT

D gene: NA
J gene: TRBJ2-3
clone size: NA
V gene: TRBV5-4
CDR3 protein: CASSPGDSTDTQYF
CDR3 DNA: TGTGCCAGCAGCCCAGGGGATAGCACAGATACGCAGTATTTT

D gene: NA
J gene: TRBJ2-5
clone size: NA
V gene: TRBV5-4
CDR3 protein: CASSWGMGRGQETQYF
CDR3 DNA: TGTGCCAGCAGCTGGGGGATGGGACGGGGCCAAGAGACCCAGTACTTC

D gene: NA
J gene: TRBJ2-3
clone size: NA
V gene: TRBV7-9
CDR3 protein: CASSLLGGQGDTQYF
CDR3 DNA: TGTGCCAGCAGCTTATTAGGCGGGCAAGGAGATACGCAGTATTTT

D gene: TRBD1
J gene: TRBJ1-2
clone size: NA
V gene: TRBV6-5
CDR3 protein: CASKLTGTAFDYTF
CDR3 DNA: TGTGCCAGCAAACTTACCGGGACAGCTTTTGACTACACCTTC

D gene: NA
J gene: TRBJ2-1
clone size: NA
V gene: TRBV6-5
CDR3 protein: CASSYASYRQANEQFF
CDR3 DNA: TGTGCCAGCAGTTACGCCTCGTACCGGCAAGCCAATGAGCAGTTCTTC

D gene: NA
J gene: TRBJ2-3
clone size: NA
V gene: TRBV7-3
CDR3 protein: CASSKGANSGSDTQYF
CDR3 DNA: TGTGCCAGCAGCAAAGGGGCCAACAGTGGGTCAGATACGCAGTATTTT

D gene: TRBD2
J gene: TRBJ2-3
clone size: NA
V gene: TRBV5-1
CDR3 protein: CASSLAAGAPTDTQYF
CDR3 DNA: TGCGCCAGCAGCTTGGCAGCGGGGGCACCCACAGATACGCAGTATTTT

D gene: NA
J gene: TRBJ1-1
clone size: NA
V gene: TRBV18
CDR3 protein: CASSPRRPGTEAFF
CDR3 DNA: TGTGCCAGCTCACCGAGGCGACCTGGCACTGAAGCTTTCTTT

D gene: TRBD1
J gene: TRBJ2-1
clone size: few
V gene: TRBV6-4
CDR3 protein: CASSDSGTGGYNEQFF
CDR3 DNA: TGTGCCAGCAGTGACTCGGGGACAGGGGGCTACAATGAGCAGTTCTTC

D gene: TRBD1
J gene: TRBJ2-1
clone size: NA
V gene: TRBV19
CDR3 protein: CASTGTGYNEQFF
CDR3 DNA: TGTGCCAGTACCGGGACAGGGTACAATGAGCAGTTCTTC

D gene: TRBD1
J gene: TRBJ2-2
clone size: NA
V gene: TRBV18
CDR3 protein: CASSPPQGGIAGELFF
CDR3 DNA: TGTGCCAGCTCACCTCCACAGGGGGGTATCGCCGGGGAGCTGTTTTTT

D gene: NA
J gene: TRBJ1-2
clone size: few
V gene: TRBV6-5
CDR3 protein: CASSLSTGPGYTF
CDR3 DNA: TGTGCCAGCAGCCTCTCCACCGGGCCTGGCTACACCTTC

D gene: NA
J gene: TRBJ2-3
clone size: NA
V gene: TRBV5-1
CDR3 protein: CASSLDVSPTDTQYF
CDR3 DNA: TGCGCCAGCAGCTTGGATGTCAGCCCCACAGATACGCAGTATTTT

D gene: TRBD1
J gene: TRBJ1-1
clone size: NA
V gene: TRBV7-2
CDR3 protein: CASSRLTGVTEAFF
CDR3 DNA: TGTGCCAGCAGCAGACTGACAGGGGTCACTGAAGCTTTCTTT

D gene: TRBD2
J gene: TRBJ2-7
clone size: few
V gene: TRBV4-1
CDR3 protein: CASSRSGRGVVGEQYF
CDR3 DNA: TGCGCCAGCAGCCGAAGCGGGAGGGGGGTTGTGGGCGAGCAGTACTTC

D gene: NA
J gene: TRBJ1-5
clone size: NA
V gene: TRBV19
CDR3 protein: CASSSNGGSNQPQHF
CDR3 DNA: TGTGCCAGTAGTTCTAACGGGGGCTCTAATCAGCCCCAGCATTTT

D gene: TRBD1
J gene: TRBJ2-7
clone size: once
V gene: TRBV6-5
CDR3 protein: CASSSDRGATYEQYF
CDR3 DNA: TGTGCCAGCAGTTCCGACAGGGGGGCAACCTACGAGCAGTACTTC

D gene: NA
J gene: TRBJ1-1
clone size: NA
V gene: TRBV19
CDR3 protein: CASCRQEHTEAFF
CDR3 DNA: TGTGCCAGTTGCCGACAGGAGCACACTGAAGCTTTCTTT

D gene: NA
J gene: TRBJ1-1
clone size: NA
V gene: TRBV23-1
CDR3 protein: CASSQTDVHTEAFF
CDR3 DNA: TGCGCCAGCAGTCAAACGGACGTTCACACTGAAGCTTTCTTT

D gene: NA
J gene: TRBJ1-5
clone size: NA
V gene: TRBV7-6
CDR3 protein: CASSPEDNQPQHF
CDR3 DNA: TGTGCCAGCAGCCCGGAAGATAATCAGCCCCAGCATTTT

D gene: NA
J gene: TRBJ1-4
clone size: NA
V gene: TRBV7-9
CDR3 protein: CASSSAIGNEKLFF
CDR3 DNA: TGTGCCAGCAGCTCTGCTATAGGGAATGAAAAACTGTTTTTT

D gene: NA
J gene: TRBJ2-6
clone size: NA
V gene: TRBV11-3
CDR3 protein: CASSLWGPSGANVLTF
CDR3 DNA: TGTGCCAGCAGCTTGTGGGGCCCCTCTGGGGCCAACGTCCTGACTTTC

D gene: NA
J gene: TRBJ1-3
clone size: NA
V gene: TRBV2
CDR3 protein: CASSGAGLRNTIYF
CDR3 DNA: TGTGCCAGCAGTGGGGCAGGGCTCCGGAACACCATATATTTT

D gene: NA
J gene: TRBJ2-7
clone size: NA
V gene: TRBV29-1
CDR3 protein: CSVKGSSSPYEQYF
CDR3 DNA: TGCAGCGTAAAAGGGAGTTCCTCTCCGTACGAGCAGTACTTC

D gene: TRBD1
J gene: TRBJ2-3
clone size: NA
V gene: TRBV29-1
CDR3 protein: CSVDGTGGTDTQYF
CDR3 DNA: TGCAGCGTTGATGGGACAGGGGGCACAGATACGCAGTATTTT

D gene: NA
J gene: TRBJ1-1
clone size: NA
V gene: TRBV18
CDR3 protein: CASSPRGGAEAFF
CDR3 DNA: TGTGCCAGCTCACCTAGGGGTGGGGCTGAAGCTTTCTTT

D gene: NA
J gene: TRBJ1-5
clone size: NA
V gene: TRBV2
CDR3 protein: CASSERGSQPQHF
CDR3 DNA: TGTGCCAGCAGTGAAAGGGGATCTCAGCCCCAGCATTTT

D gene: NA
J gene: TRBJ2-3
clone size: NA
V gene: TRBV5-1
CDR3 protein: CASSLFRELEDTQYF
CDR3 DNA: TGCGCCAGCAGCTTGTTTAGGGAGTTGGAAGATACGCAGTATTTT

D gene: TRBD1
J gene: TRBJ2-5
clone size: NA
V gene: TRBV2
CDR3 protein: CASKSTGGGDTQYF
CDR3 DNA: TGTGCCAGCAAGTCCACAGGGGGTGGAGATACCCAGTACTTC

D gene: NA
J gene: TRBJ1-4
clone size: NA
V gene: TRBV2
CDR3 protein: CASSDATRLEKLFF
CDR3 DNA: TGTGCCAGCAGTGATGCCACCCGGTTGGAAAAACTGTTTTTT

D gene: NA
J gene: TRBJ1-1
clone size: NA
V gene: TRBV11-1
CDR3 protein: CASSLWGENTEAFF
CDR3 DNA: TGTGCCAGCAGCTTATGGGGCGAGAACACTGAAGCTTTCTTT

D gene: NA
J gene: TRBJ1-4
clone size: medium-sized
V gene: TRBV30
CDR3 protein: CAELGKGGEKLFF
CDR3 DNA: TGTGCGGAGCTGGGTAAAGGGGGTGAAAAACTGTTTTTT

D gene: NA
J gene: TRBJ1-3
clone size: NA
V gene: TRBV11-2
CDR3 protein: CASSDQRNTIYF
CDR3 DNA: TGTGCCAGCAGCGACCAACGGAACACCATATATTTT

D gene: TRBD1
J gene: TRBJ1-3
clone size: NA
V gene: TRBV25-1
CDR3 protein: CASNQGGPDTIYF
CDR3 DNA: TGTGCCAGCAACCAAGGGGGCCCGGACACCATATATTTT

D gene: NA
J gene: TRBJ2-2
clone size: NA
V gene: TRBV6-5
CDR3 protein: CASSETGTGELFF
CDR3 DNA: TGTGCCAGCAGCGAGACTGGTACCGGGGAGCTGTTTTTT

D gene: NA
J gene: TRBJ1-1
clone size: NA
V gene: TRBV10-1
CDR3 protein: CASSEGVNTEAFF
CDR3 DNA: TGCGCCAGCAGTGAAGGGGTGAACACTGAAGCTTTCTTT

D gene: TRBD2
J gene: TRBJ2-3
clone size: NA
V gene: TRBV6-1
CDR3 protein: CASSEGEWASGSLTDTQYF
CDR3 DNA: TGTGCCAGCAGTGAAGGAGAATGGGCTAGCGGGAGTTTGACAGATACGCAGTATTTT

D gene: TRBD2
J gene: TRBJ2-1
clone size: NA
V gene: TRBV5-6
CDR3 protein: CASSLWTSGEFF
CDR3 DNA: TGTGCCAGCAGCTTGTGGACTAGCGGGGAGTTCTTC

D gene: NA
J gene: TRBJ1-6
clone size: NA
V gene: TRBV5-6
CDR3 protein: CASSLASRGAYNSPLHF
CDR3 DNA: TGTGCCAGCAGCTTGGCTTCCCGGGGCGCCTATAATTCACCCCTCCACTTT

D gene: NA
J gene: TRBJ1-4
clone size: NA
V gene: TRBV4-2
CDR3 protein: CASSQDAQGGEKLFF
CDR3 DNA: TGTGCCAGCAGCCAAGATGCGCAGGGTGGTGAAAAACTGTTTTTT

D gene: NA
J gene: TRBJ1-2
clone size: NA
V gene: TRBV5-1
CDR3 protein: CASSLGDANGYTF
CDR3 DNA: TGCGCCAGCAGCTTGGGGGACGCGAACGGCTACACCTTC

D gene: NA
J gene: TRBJ1-6
clone size: NA
V gene: TRBV11-2
CDR3 protein: CASSLLWEGSPLHF
CDR3 DNA: TGTGCCAGCAGCTTATTGTGGGAAGGTTCACCCCTCCACTTT

D gene: NA
J gene: TRBJ2-2
clone size: once
V gene: TRBV27
CDR3 protein: CASSSDYTGELFF
CDR3 DNA: TGTGCCAGCAGTTCGGACTACACCGGGGAGCTGTTTTTT

D gene: NA
J gene: TRBJ1-1
clone size: NA
V gene: TRBV5-1
CDR3 protein: CASSLGQLAFF
CDR3 DNA: TGCGCCAGCAGCTTGGGCCAACTAGCTTTCTTT

D gene: NA
J gene: TRBJ2-7
clone size: NA
V gene: TRBV7-3
CDR3 protein: CASSPTPTGPKTYEQYF
CDR3 DNA: TGTGCCAGCAGCCCTACGCCTACAGGGCCAAAAACCTACGAGCAGTACTTC

D gene: NA
J gene: TRBJ2-2
clone size: NA
V gene: TRBV6-6
CDR3 protein: CASSFVGTGELFF
CDR3 DNA: TGTGCCAGCAGTTTTGTGGGGACCGGGGAGCTGTTTTTT

D gene: TRBD2
J gene: TRBJ2-3
clone size: many
V gene: TRBV2
CDR3 protein: CASCREELTDTQYF
CDR3 DNA: TGTGCCAGCTGTCGGGAGGAACTCACAGATACGCAGTATTTT

D gene: NA
J gene: TRBJ2-3
clone size: NA
V gene: TRBV2
CDR3 protein: CASSGRLGTDTQYF
CDR3 DNA: TGTGCCAGCAGTGGGAGGTTAGGCACAGATACGCAGTATTTT

D gene: NA
J gene: TRBJ2-3
clone size: NA
V gene: TRBV11-2
CDR3 protein: CASSLDEGMGTQYF
CDR3 DNA: TGTGCCAGCAGCTTAGATGAAGGGATGGGTACGCAGTATTTT

D gene: TRBD1
J gene: TRBJ1-2
clone size: NA
V gene: TRBV2
CDR3 protein: CASSHARDSPSGYTF
CDR3 DNA: TGTGCCAGCAGTCATGCCCGGGACAGTCCCAGCGGCTACACCTTC